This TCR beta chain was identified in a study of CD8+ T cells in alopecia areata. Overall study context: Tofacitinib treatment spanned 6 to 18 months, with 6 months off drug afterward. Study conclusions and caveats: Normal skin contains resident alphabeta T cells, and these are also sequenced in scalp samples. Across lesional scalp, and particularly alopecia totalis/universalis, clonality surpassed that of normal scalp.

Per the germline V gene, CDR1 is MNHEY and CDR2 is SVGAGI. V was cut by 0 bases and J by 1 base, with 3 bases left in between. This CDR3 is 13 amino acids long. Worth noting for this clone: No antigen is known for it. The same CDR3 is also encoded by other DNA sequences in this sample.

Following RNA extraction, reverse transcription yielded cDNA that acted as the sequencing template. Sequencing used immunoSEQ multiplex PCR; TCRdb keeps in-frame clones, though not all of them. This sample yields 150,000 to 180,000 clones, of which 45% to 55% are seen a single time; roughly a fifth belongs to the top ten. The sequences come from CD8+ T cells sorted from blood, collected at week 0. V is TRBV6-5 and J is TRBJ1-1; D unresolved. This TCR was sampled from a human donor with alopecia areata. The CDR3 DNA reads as TGTGCCAGCAGTTACTCCGAGAACACTGAAGCTTTCTTT. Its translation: CASSYSENTEAFF.